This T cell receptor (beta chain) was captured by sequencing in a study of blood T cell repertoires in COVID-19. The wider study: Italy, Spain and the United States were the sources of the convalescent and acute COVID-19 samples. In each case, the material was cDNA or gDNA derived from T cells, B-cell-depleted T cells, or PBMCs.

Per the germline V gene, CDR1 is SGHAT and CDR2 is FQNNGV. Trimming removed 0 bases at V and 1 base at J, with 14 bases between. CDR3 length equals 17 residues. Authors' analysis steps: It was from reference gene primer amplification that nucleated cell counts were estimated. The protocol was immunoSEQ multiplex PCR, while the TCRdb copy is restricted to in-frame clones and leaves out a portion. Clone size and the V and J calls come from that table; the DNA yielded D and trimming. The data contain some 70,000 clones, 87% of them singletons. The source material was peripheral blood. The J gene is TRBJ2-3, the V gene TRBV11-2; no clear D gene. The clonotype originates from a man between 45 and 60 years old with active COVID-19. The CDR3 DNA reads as TGTGCCAGCAGCTTAGATCATTACCTAAGTGGCACAGATACGCAGTATTTT. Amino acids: CASSLDHYLSGTDTQYF.